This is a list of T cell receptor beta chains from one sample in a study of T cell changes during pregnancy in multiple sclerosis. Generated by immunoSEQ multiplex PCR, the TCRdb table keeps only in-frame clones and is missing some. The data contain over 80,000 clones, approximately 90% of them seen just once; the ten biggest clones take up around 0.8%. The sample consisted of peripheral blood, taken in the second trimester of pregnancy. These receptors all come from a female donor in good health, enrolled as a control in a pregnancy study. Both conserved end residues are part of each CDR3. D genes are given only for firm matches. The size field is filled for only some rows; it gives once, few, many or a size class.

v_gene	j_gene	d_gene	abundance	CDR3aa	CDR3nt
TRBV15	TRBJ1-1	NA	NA	CATSRDPVMNTEAFF	TGTGCCACCAGCAGAGATCCAGTGATGAACACTGAAGCTTTCTTT
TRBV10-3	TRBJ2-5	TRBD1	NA	CAISDPDRGRETQYF	TGTGCCATCAGTGACCCGGACAGGGGGCGAGAGACCCAGTACTTC
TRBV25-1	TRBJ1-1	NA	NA	CASSEYQGRNSNTEAFF	TGTGCCAGCAGTGAATATCAGGGGCGGAACTCGAACACTGAAGCTTTCTTT
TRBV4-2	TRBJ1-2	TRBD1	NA	CASSHTSGDSRAYGGYTF	TGTGCCAGCAGCCACACCTCTGGGGACAGCCGGGCCTATGGTGGCTACACCTTC
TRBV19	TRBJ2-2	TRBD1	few	CASKPGQEAGELFF	TGTGCCAGTAAACCGGGACAGGAGGCCGGGGAGCTGTTTTTT
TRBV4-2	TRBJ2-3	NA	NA	CASSQERRTTDTQYF	TGTGCCAGCAGCCAAGAGCGGAGGACCACAGATACGCAGTATTTT
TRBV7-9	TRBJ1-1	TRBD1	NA	CASSLRTGWDTEAFF	TGTGCCAGCAGCCTGCGGACAGGGTGGGACACTGAAGCTTTCTTT
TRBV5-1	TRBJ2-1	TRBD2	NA	CASSLGTSDLDEQFF	TGCGCCAGCAGCTTGGGCACTAGCGATTTGGATGAGCAGTTCTTC
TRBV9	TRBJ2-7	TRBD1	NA	CASSAEFDRVEQYF	TGTGCCAGCAGCGCAGAATTCGACAGGGTCGAGCAGTACTTC
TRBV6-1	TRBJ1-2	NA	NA	CASSERGSSNYGYTF	TGTGCCAGCAGTGAAAGGGGCAGCTCTAACTATGGCTACACCTTC
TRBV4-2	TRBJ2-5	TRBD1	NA	CASRGQEETQYF	TGTGCCAGCCGGGGACAGGAAGAGACCCAGTACTTC
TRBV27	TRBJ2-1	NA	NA	CASSWGRGDNEQFF	TGTGCCAGCAGTTGGGGCAGGGGGGACAATGAGCAGTTCTTC
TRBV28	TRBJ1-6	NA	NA	CASSEAGENSPLHF	TGTGCCAGCAGCGAGGCAGGGGAGAATTCACCCCTCCACTTT
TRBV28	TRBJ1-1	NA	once	CASSRNTEAFF	TGTGCCAGCAGCCGGAACACTGAAGCTTTCTTT
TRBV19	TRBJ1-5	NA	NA	CASSMVYYSNQPQHF	TGTGCCAGTAGTATGGTGTACTATAGCAATCAGCCCCAGCATTTT
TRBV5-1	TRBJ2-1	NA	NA	CASSLDYGQTYNEQFF	TGCGCCAGCAGCTTGGACTACGGACAGACCTACAATGAGCAGTTCTTC
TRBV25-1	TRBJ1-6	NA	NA	CASSEGPTGLSLNSPLHF	TGTGCCAGCAGTGAGGGGCCAACAGGGCTAAGTCTAAATTCACCCCTCCACTTT
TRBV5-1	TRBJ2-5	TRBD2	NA	CASSPGGLGETQYF	TGCGCCAGCAGCCCGGGAGGTCTAGGGGAGACCCAGTACTTC
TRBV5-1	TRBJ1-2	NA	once	CASSLEADIGSGYTF	TGCGCCAGCAGCTTGGAGGCCGACATCGGCAGCGGCTACACCTTC
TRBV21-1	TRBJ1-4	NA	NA	CASSPPPGTGATNEKLFF	TGTGCCAGCAGCCCCCCTCCCGGGACAGGGGCAACTAATGAAAAACTGTTTTTT
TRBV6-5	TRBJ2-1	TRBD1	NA	CASSAFRGQYNEQFF	TGTGCCAGCAGCGCATTTAGGGGGCAATACAATGAGCAGTTCTTC
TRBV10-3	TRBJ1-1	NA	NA	CASERDQNTEAFF	TGTGCCTCAGAGCGGGACCAGAACACTGAAGCTTTCTTT
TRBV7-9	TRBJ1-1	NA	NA	CASSFEETEAFF	TGTGCCAGCAGCTTCGAGGAGACTGAAGCTTTCTTT
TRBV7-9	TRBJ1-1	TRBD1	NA	CASSLGTAREAFF	TGTGCCAGCAGCCTCGGGACAGCCCGTGAAGCTTTCTTT
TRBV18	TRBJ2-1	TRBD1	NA	CASSPYPGQTVTEQFF	TGTGCCAGCTCACCATATCCGGGACAGACAGTCACTGAGCAGTTCTTC
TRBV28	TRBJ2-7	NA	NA	CASSLSQEEQYF	TGTGCCAGCAGTTTATCCCAAGAGGAGCAGTACTTC
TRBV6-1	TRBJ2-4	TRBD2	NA	CASSIQREIQYF	TGTGCCAGCAGCATCCAGCGGGAGATTCAGTACTTC
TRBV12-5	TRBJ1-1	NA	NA	CASGLVRGMNTEAFF	TGTGCTAGTGGTTTGGTAAGGGGTATGAACACTGAAGCTTTCTTT
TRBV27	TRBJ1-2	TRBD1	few	CASRPLADPGQGADSNYGYTF	TGTGCCAGCAGGCCACTAGCCGACCCGGGACAGGGGGCGGATTCTAACTATGGCTACACCTTC
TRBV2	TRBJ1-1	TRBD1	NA	CAIPARGQAVNTEAFF	TGTGCCATTCCGGCCAGGGGGCAGGCGGTGAACACTGAAGCTTTCTTT
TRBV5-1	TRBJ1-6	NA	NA	CASSPTLNDRGSNSPLHF	TGCGCCAGCAGCCCCACCTTGAACGACAGAGGATCAAATTCACCCCTCCACTTT
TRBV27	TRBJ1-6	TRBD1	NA	CASSLGGTGRPLHF	TGTGCCAGCAGTTTAGGGGGGACAGGGCGGCCCCTCCACTTT
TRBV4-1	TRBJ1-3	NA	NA	CASSQDWARPRSGNTIYF	TGCGCCAGCAGCCAAGATTGGGCGAGACCTCGCTCTGGAAACACCATATATTTT
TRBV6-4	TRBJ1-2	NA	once	CASSETSVSGYTF	TGTGCCAGCAGTGAAACGTCGGTTAGTGGCTACACCTTC
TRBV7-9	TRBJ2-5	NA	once	CASSSPGSGGIETQYF	TGTGCCAGCAGCTCACCTGGTTCGGGGGGCATCGAGACCCAGTACTTC
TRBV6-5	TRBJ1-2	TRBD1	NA	CASRPRTGGNYGYTF	TGTGCCAGCAGGCCCAGGACAGGGGGAAACTATGGCTACACCTTC
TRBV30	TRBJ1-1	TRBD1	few	CAWSRTGEAFF	TGTGCCTGGAGTCGGACAGGGGAAGCTTTCTTT
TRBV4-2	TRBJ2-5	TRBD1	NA	CASSQEGQGEKTQYF	TGTGCCAGCAGCCAAGAGGGACAGGGGGAAAAGACCCAGTACTTC
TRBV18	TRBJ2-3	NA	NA	CASSLRLDRSPDTQYF	TGTGCCAGCTCATTACGACTAGACCGGTCTCCAGATACGCAGTATTTT
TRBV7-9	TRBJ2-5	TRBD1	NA	CASSSGQGARETQYF	TGTGCCAGCAGCTCGGGACAGGGGGCTCGAGAGACCCAGTACTTC
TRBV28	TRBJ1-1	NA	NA	CASWRNTEAFF	TGTGCCAGTTGGAGGAACACTGAAGCTTTCTTT
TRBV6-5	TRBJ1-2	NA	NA	CASSYSPGQGYTF	TGTGCCAGCAGTTACTCGCCAGGTCAGGGCTACACCTTC